These 2 T cell receptor beta chains originate from one sample sequenced in a study of T-cell memory formation after mild COVID-19 (dated by TCRdb to the early 2020s). To prepare the library, 5' RACE was applied. The sequencer listed for this sample is Illumina NovaSeq 6000. TCRdb reworked the public reads: Q25 trimming with fastp, MiXCR clone assembly, productive beta chains retained. Duplicate CDR3 protein sequences are folded into a single record with the most common DNA and genes. This sample has about 400,000 distinct CDR3 sequences in its table, and roughly 15% of those were observed once. Around a fifth of the sample belongs to the ten largest clones. Sequenced: PBMCs or a T cell subset sorted from them (not recorded which). These receptors came from a man aged 18 to 30 who had mild COVID-19 (a few samples of this study predate the infection). The sample titles of this study are shuffled in the database, so cell type and time point are left out; the donor was told from shared clones.

The chain employs TRBV7-9 and TRBJ2-2, with unresolved D. Trimming removed 5 bases from V and 6 bases from J, with 22 bases in between. Per the germline V gene, CDR1 is SEHNR and CDR2 is FQNEAQ (reference sequence). The CDR3 sequence is 17 residues long. The CDR3 nucleotides are TGTGCCAGCAGCCCCCCGCTCGGCAAATTGTATCCCGGGGAGCTGTTTTTT. This codes for CASSPPLGKLYPGELFF.

Many counts were recorded for this clonotype. J is TRBJ2-5 and V is TRBV7-2; D perhaps matches TRBD2 (6 bases). V lost 3 bases to trimming and J lost 4 bases, with 12 bases between them. The CDR3 is made up of 14 amino acids. Germline values: CDR1 SGHTA, CDR2 FQGNSA. The CDR3 loop reads CASSFGGAGETQYF. CDR3 sequence (DNA): TGTGCCAGCAGCTTCGGCGGGGCAGGAGAGACCCAGTACTTC. Using reference TRBV7-2 and TRBJ2-5 for the parts outside the CDR3, the full variable domain is GAGVSQSPSNKVTEKGKDVELRCDPISGHTALYWYRQSLGQGLEFLIYFQGNSAPDKSGLPSDRFSAERTGGSVSTLTIQRTQQEDSAVYLCASSFGGAGETQYFGPGTRLLVL.